These 2 T cell receptor beta chains share one sample of origin, sequenced in a study of T cell changes during pregnancy in multiple sclerosis (dated by TCRdb to between 2019 and 2020). The receptor library was made with the immunoSEQ multiplex PCR assay. TCRdb stores this immuneACCESS table with in-frame sequences only. Part of the clones is absent; in the studies checked, under half of the shortfall reflects unresolved V genes, and no reason is known for the rest. The sample has around 63,000 clones on record, 90% to 95% of them singletons. 1% to 1.5% of the sample comes from the top ten. The sequencing here drew on peripheral blood, taken after pregnancy. All receptors come from a female donor in good health, enrolled as a control in a pregnancy study.

This chain links TRBV11-3 with TRBJ2-1; 9 positions agree with TRBD2. After removal of 2 bases from V and 8 bases from J, the junction contained 10 bases not matched to a gene. From germline, CDR1 is SGHNT and CDR2 YENEEA. The CDR3 totals 16 residues. The CDR3, as DNA: TGTGCCAGCAGCTTACCCCTAGCGGGGTACGGGGATGAGCAGTTCTTC. Protein product: CASSLPLAGYGDEQFF.

The chain has TRBV9 and TRBJ2-1; a possible D gene is TRBD1 (6 bases). Germline assignment: CDR1 SGDLS and CDR2 YYNGEE. V was cut by 0 bases and J by 6 bases, with 10 bases left in between. The CDR3 covers 14 residues. The CDR3 region has the DNA TGTGCCAGCAGCGTAGTACAGGGTTTCAATGAGCAGTTCTTC. This translates into CASSVVQGFNEQFF.